This T cell receptor (beta chain) was obtained from a study of CD4+ T cells in melanoma. Only in-frame clones appear in the TCRdb table, and some are missing; sequencing was by immunoSEQ multiplex PCR. The table has over 100,000 clones, roughly 90% seen once. Unmatched junction bases numbered 8, after V lost 8 bases and J lost 2 bases. In germline, CDR1 is MDHEN, CDR2 SYDVKM. The CDR3 has 15 amino acids. What was sequenced was peripheral blood. The rearrangement uses TRBV28 and TRBJ2-4; 8 nucleotides match TRBD1. This clonotype was obtained from a human donor with melanoma. CDR3 DNA sequence: TGTGCCAGCGGAACGGACAGGGAAACCAAAAACATTCAGTACTTC. Protein product: CASGTDRETKNIQYF.